This paragraph reports one TCR beta chain. Its antigen is currently unknown. This sample stems from a study of cytomegalovirus exposure and HLA in healthy donors. Germline CDR1 SGHNT, CDR2 YYREEE (reference sequence). Germline trimming cut 0 bases from V and 3 bases from J; bases unmatched to any gene: 7. CDR3 length equals 16 residues. The study ran its PCR with 60 Vbeta and 13 Jbeta primers. TCRdb's table, derived via immunoSEQ multiplex PCR, lists solely in-frame clones and lacks some. The repertoire holds some 120,000 clones, with about 78% as singletons. General study findings and limits: The listing of 150 to 200 TCR beta chains classed them as cytomegalovirus-associated. Within an earlier analysis, most TCR beta V segments proved productive either about 87% or about 30% of the time. Relative to the approximately 680-donor mean, N-insertions were reportedly fewer in an Asian-associated ancestry cluster in a later analysis.

This sequence was found in a man aged 25 to 40 in good health and CMV-seronegative. The sample consisted of PBMCs. The chain has TRBV5-4 and TRBJ1-1; 8 bases are shared with TRBD1. CDR3 nucleotides: TGTGCCAGCAGCTTGGACCCAGGGGGCGTTGACACTGAAGCTTTCTTT. Translated: CASSLDPGGVDTEAFF.